This TCR beta chain is drawn from a study of T cell changes during pregnancy in multiple sclerosis. Assay: immunoSEQ multiplex PCR; the TCRdb copy retains only in-frame clones and omits some. Here the sample spans some 94,000 clones, approximately 89% being singletons. Trimming removed 3 bases from V and 5 bases from J; junction bases left unmatched: 4. CDR3 length equals 15 residues. The germline V gene has CDR1 LGHNA and CDR2 YNFKEQ. The sample here was peripheral blood, taken in the first trimester of pregnancy. The clonotype was recovered from a female donor in good health, enrolled as a control in a pregnancy study. The genes are TRBV4-2 and TRBJ2-5, with 12 bases identical to TRBD2. CDR3 residues: CASSHGLAGIETQYF. The DNA of the CDR3 is TGTGCCAGCAGCCACGGACTAGCGGGGATTGAGACCCAGTACTTC.